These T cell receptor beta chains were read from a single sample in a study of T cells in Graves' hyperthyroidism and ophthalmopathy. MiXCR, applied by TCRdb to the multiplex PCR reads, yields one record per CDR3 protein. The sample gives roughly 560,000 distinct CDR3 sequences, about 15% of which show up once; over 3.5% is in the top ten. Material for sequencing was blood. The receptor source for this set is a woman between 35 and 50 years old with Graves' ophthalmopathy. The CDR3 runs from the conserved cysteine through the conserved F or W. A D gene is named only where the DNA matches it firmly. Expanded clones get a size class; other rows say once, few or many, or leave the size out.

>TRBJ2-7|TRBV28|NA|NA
CASNHIGHASYEQYF
TGTGCCAGCAACCATATCGGCCATGCCTCCTACGAGCAGTACTTC
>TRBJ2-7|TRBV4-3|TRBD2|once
CASSQDASGEYEQYF
TGCGCCAGCAGCCAAGACGCTAGCGGAGAATACGAGCAGTACTTC
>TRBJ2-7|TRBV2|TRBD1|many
CASGGQEFYEQYF
TGTGCCAGCGGGGGACAGGAGTTCTACGAGCAGTACTTC
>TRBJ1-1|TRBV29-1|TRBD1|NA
CSVDREATEAFF
TGCAGCGTCGACAGGGAGGCCACTGAAGCTTTCTTT
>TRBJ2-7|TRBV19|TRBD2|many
CASRRAGGTYEQYF
TGTGCCAGTAGACGAGCGGGAGGTACCTACGAGCAGTACTTC
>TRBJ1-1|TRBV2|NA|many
CALTLRGFMNTEAFF
TGTGCCCTGACATTAAGGGGTTTCATGAACACTGAAGCTTTCTTT
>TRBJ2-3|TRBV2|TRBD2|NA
CASRSSLGAGGPQDTQYF
TGTGCCAGCAGGTCTTCTTTGGGAGCGGGAGGGCCGCAAGATACGCAGTATTTT
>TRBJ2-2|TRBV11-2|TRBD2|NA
CASSLEREWDGELFF
TGTGCCAGCAGCTTAGAGCGGGAGTGGGACGGGGAGCTGTTTTTT
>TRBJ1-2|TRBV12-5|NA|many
CASTATANYGYTF
TGTGCTAGTACAGCGACAGCTAACTATGGCTACACCTTC
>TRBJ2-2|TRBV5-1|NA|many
CASSPGTVVGTGELFF
TGCGCCAGCAGTCCAGGGACCGTTGTTGGCACCGGGGAGCTGTTTTTT
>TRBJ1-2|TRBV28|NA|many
CASSLPGRRGYTF
TGTGCCAGCAGTTTACCGGGAAGGCGTGGCTACACCTTC
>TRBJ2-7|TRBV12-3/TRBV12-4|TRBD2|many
CASSSVELAGYEQYF
TGTGCCAGCAGTTCCGTAGAACTAGCGGGCTACGAGCAGTACTTC
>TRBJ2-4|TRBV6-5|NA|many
CASSYSWALAKNIQYF
TGTGCCAGCAGCTACTCGTGGGCACTAGCCAAAAACATTCAGTACTTC
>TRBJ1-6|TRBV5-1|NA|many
CASSLTVRGNSPLHF
TGCGCCAGCAGCTTGACGGTCAGGGGCAATTCACCCCTCCACTTT
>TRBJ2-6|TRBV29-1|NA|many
CSVTEGANVLTF
TGCAGCGTCACTGAAGGGGCCAACGTCCTGACTTTC
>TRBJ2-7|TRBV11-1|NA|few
CASSQRPGEQYF
TGTGCCAGCAGCCAACGGCCCGGCGAGCAGTACTTC
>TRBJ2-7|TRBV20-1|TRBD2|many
CSAGGVRTSPYEQYF
TGCAGTGCCGGGGGGGTCAGGACTAGCCCCTACGAGCAGTACTTC
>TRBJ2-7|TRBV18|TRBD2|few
CASSQGTSGISEQYF
TGTGCCAGCTCACAAGGGACTAGCGGGATTTCCGAGCAGTACTTC
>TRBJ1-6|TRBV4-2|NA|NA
CASSQGQTYSPLHF
TGTGCCAGCAGCCAAGGACAGACTTACTCACCCCTCCACTTT
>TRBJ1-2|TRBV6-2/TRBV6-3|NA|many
CASSPGISSYGYTF
TGTGCCAGCAGTCCGGGAATCAGCAGCTATGGCTACACCTTC
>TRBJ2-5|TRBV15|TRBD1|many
CATAPTPRTGSYQETQYF
TGTGCCACGGCACCCACCCCTCGGACAGGGTCGTACCAAGAGACCCAGTACTTC
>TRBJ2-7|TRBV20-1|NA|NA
CSARDQERGSYEQYF
TGCAGTGCTAGAGATCAAGAACGGGGGAGCTACGAGCAGTACTTC
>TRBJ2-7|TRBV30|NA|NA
CARGRPGYEQYF
TGTGCCAGGGGCAGGCCGGGCTACGAGCAGTACTTC
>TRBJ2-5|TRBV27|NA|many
CASGKAGRGSETQYF
TGTGCCAGCGGTAAAGCAGGGAGAGGGTCAGAGACCCAGTACTTC
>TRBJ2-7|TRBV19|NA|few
CASSGDLDPYEQYF
TGTGCCAGTAGTGGGGACCTGGACCCCTACGAGCAGTACTTC
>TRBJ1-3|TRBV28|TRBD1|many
CASSLMGQINSGNTIYF
TGTGCCAGCAGTTTGATGGGACAGATTAACTCTGGAAACACCATATATTTT
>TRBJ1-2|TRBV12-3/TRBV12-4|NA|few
CASSTRTPYGYTF
TGTGCCAGCAGTACGCGGACTCCTTATGGCTACACCTTC